This T cell receptor beta chain was sequenced during a study of CD8 T cells in Susac syndrome (dated by TCRdb to about 2019). Regarding the complete study: Repertoire sequencing was used to test whether CD8+ T cell activation and differentiation in Susac syndrome was antigen driven.

V and J are truncated by 5 bases and 0 bases respectively, leaving an intervening sequence of 20 bases. From the germline V gene, CDR1 is LGHNA and CDR2 is YNFKEQ. Spanning cysteine to phenylalanine, the CDR3 consists of 19 amino acids. Only the CDR3 DNA is retained, 57 bases long and in frame from the first base. Note on this clonotype: Its antigen remains undetermined. Per-nucleotide qualities are absent, and no much larger clonotype sits a single base away.

High-throughput TCR beta sequencing profiled peripheral blood CD8+ and CD4+ T cells from healthy donors, Susac syndrome patients and multiple sclerosis patients. Healthy donors were age- and sex-matched controls. CD8+ TEMRA cells were enriched by FACS, while bulk CD8+ and CD4+ T cells were purified by magnetic negative isolation. Blood was collected in EDTA tubes and processed within 24 hours, with PBMCs isolated through density gradient centrifugation. PBMCs intended for TCR sequencing were cryopreserved in liquid nitrogen and thawed later in a water bath at 37 degrees C. A purity of at least 90% was achieved for sorted or isolated CD4+, CD8+ and CD8+ TEMRA cells. The research as a whole found: The TCR sequencing and HLA analysis was acknowledged to have included a relatively small number of individuals.

RNA was extracted with the RNeasy kit and 0.5 to 1 ug was reverse transcribed using random hexamers. The immunoSEQ multiplex PCR assay, which covers 54 Vbeta and 13 Jbeta segments, was used to amplify TCR beta CDR3 regions. PCR amplification bias was corrected by using a synthetic template baseline for primer optimization and computational correction. Per the authors' processing: Reads were annotated to V, D and J genes per IMGT and analyzed with immunoSEQ Analyzer, keeping only productive sequences. Clonality was computed as one minus Shannon entropy normalized by log2 of the number of productive unique sequences. For each patient and control, public and private clones were evaluated among the 100 most prevalent clones. A clone was defined as Susac-specific if it was absent from the healthy and MS cohorts, from roughly 980 published viral clones and from other ImmuneACCESS disease sequences. Clones were called with MiXCR by TCRdb after fastp trimmed the public reads at Q25, and only in-frame beta chains were retained. Rows matching on CDR3 protein sequence are summarized as one entry with the most common DNA and genes. The V and J calls reflect TCRdb's pipeline rather than the authors' work. The sample data list 150,000 to 200,000 distinct CDR3 sequences, and approximately 94% of these were observed just once. The leading ten clones occupy 0.1% of the sample.

Sequencing was done on a sample of CD4+ T cells from PBMCs. This TCR derives from a human donor in good health. The chain joins TRBV4-2 to TRBJ2-6; the D gene is unclear. The CDR3 corresponds to CASSYLALHFSSGANVLTF. The nucleotide sequence reads as follows: TGTGCCAGCAGCTACTTAGCCCTACACTTTAGCTCTGGGGCCAACGTCCTGACTTTC.